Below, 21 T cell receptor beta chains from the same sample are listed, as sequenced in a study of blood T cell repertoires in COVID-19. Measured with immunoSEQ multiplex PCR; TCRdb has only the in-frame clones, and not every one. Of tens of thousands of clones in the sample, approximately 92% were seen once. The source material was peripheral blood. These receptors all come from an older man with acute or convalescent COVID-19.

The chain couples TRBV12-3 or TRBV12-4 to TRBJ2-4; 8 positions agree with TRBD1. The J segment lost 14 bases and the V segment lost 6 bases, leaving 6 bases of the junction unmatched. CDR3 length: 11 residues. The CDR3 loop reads CASSRGQGKYF. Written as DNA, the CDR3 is TGTGCCAGCAGCCGTGGACAGGGAAAGTACTTC.

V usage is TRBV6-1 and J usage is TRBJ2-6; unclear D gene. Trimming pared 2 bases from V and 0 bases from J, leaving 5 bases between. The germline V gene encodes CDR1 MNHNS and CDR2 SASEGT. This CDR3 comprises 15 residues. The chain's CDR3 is CASSERSSGANVLTF. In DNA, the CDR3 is TGTGCCAGCAGTGAACGGTCCTCTGGGGCCAACGTCCTGACTTTC.

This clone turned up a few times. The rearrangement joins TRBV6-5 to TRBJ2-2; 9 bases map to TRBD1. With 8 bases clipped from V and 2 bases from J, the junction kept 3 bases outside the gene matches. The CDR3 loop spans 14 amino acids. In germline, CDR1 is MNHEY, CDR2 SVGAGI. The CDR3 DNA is TGTGCCAGCGGAACAGGGGGCAACACCGGGGAGCTGTTTTTT. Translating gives CASGTGGNTGELFF.

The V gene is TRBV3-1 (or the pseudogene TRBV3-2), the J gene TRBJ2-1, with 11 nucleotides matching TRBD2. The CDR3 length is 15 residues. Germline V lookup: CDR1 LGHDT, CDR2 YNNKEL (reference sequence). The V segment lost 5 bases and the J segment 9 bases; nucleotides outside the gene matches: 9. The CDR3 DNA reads TGTGCCAGCAGCGCGGATAGCGGGGGGGCCTCTGAGCAGTTCTTC. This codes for CASSADSGGASEQFF.

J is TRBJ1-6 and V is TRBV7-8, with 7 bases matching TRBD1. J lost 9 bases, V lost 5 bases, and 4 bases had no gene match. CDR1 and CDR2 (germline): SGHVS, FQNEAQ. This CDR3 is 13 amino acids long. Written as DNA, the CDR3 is TGTGCCAGCAGCGCCGACAGGGCTTCACCCCTCCACTTT. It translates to CASSADRASPLHF.

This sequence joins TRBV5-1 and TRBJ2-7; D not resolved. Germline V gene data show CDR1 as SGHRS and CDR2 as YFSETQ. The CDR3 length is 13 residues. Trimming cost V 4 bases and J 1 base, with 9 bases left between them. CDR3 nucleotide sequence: TGCGCCAGCAGCCCCTCGGGTTCCTACGAGCAGTACTTC. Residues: CASSPSGSYEQYF.

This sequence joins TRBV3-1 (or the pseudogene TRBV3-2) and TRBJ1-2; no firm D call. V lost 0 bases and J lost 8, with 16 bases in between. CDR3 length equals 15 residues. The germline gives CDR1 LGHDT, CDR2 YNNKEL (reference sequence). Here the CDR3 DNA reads TGTGCCAGCAGCCAAGATCCAGCCGACTTCGCGGGCTACACCTTC. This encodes CASSQDPADFAGYTF.

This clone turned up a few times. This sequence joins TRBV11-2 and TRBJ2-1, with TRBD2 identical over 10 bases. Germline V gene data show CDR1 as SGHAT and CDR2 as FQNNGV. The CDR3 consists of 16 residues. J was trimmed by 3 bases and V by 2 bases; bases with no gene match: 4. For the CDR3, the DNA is TGTGCCAGCAGCTTAAGGCTAGCGGGGGTCTACAATGAGCAGTTCTTC. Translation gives CASSLRLAGVYNEQFF.

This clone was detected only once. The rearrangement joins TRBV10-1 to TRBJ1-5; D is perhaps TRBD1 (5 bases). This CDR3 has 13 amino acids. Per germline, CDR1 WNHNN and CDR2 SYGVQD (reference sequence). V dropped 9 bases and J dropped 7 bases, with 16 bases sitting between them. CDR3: CARGRRGDQPQHF. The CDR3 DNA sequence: TGCGCCAGGGGAAGGCGGGGGGACCAGCCCCAGCATTTT.

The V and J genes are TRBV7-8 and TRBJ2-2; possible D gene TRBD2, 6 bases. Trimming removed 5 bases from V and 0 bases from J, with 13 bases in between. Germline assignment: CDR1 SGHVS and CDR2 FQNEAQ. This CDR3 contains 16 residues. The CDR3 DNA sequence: TGTGCCAGCAGCCTGCGGGACCCCCCGAACACCGGGGAGCTGTTTTTT. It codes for CASSLRDPPNTGELFF.

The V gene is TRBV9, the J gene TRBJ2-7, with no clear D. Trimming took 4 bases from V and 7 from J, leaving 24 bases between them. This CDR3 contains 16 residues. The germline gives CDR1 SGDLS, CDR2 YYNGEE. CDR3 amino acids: CASSPHSQAPSGEQYF. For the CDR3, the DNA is TGTGCCAGCAGCCCGCATTCCCAGGCCCCGTCAGGTGAGCAGTACTTC.

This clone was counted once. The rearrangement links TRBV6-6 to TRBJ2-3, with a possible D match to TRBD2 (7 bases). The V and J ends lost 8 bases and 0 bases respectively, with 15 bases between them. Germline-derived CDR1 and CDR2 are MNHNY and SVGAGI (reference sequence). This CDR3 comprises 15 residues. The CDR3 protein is CASAGAGASTDTQYF. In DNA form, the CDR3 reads TGTGCCAGCGCCGGGGCGGGGGCAAGCACAGATACGCAGTATTTT.

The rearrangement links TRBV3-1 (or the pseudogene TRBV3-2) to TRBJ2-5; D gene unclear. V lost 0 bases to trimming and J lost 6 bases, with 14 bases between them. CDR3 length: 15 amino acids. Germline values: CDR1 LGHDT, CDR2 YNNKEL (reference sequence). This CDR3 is CASSQDSGSWQTQYF. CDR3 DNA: TGTGCCAGCAGCCAAGATTCAGGATCTTGGCAGACCCAGTACTTC.

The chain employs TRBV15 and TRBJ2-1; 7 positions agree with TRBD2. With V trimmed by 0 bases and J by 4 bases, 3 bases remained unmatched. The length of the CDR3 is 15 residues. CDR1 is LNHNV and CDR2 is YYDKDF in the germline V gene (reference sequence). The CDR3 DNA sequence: TGTGCCACCAGCAGAGAACGGGGGGTTTACAATGAGCAGTTCTTC. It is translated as CATSRERGVYNEQFF.

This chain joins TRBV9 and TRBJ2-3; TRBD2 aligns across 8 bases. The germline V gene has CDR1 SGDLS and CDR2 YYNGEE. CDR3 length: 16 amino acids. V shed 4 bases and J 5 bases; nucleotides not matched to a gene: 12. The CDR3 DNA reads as TGTGCCAGCAGCTCCCGAGCGGGGGCGACTGGAGATACGCAGTATTTT. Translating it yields CASSSRAGATGDTQYF. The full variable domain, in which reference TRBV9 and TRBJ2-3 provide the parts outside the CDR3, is DSGVTQTPKHLITATGQRVTLRCSPRSGDLSVYWYQQSLDQGLQFLIQYYNGEERAKGNILERFSAQQFPDLHSELNLSSLELGDSALYFCASSSRAGATGDTQYFGPGTRLTVL.

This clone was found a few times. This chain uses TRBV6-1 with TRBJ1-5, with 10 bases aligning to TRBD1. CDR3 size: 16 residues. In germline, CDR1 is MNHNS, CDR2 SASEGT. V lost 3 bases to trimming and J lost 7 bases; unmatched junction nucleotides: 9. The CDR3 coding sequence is TGTGCCAGCAGTGATTACGTGACAGGGGGCCGGCAGCCCCAGCATTTT. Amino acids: CASSDYVTGGRQPQHF.

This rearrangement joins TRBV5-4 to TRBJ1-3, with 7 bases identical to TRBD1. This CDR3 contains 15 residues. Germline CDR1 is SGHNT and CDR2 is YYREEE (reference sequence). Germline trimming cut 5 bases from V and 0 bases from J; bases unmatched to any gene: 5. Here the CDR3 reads CASSTGAGSGNTIYF. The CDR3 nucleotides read TGTGCCAGCAGTACAGGGGCCGGCTCTGGAAACACCATATATTTT.

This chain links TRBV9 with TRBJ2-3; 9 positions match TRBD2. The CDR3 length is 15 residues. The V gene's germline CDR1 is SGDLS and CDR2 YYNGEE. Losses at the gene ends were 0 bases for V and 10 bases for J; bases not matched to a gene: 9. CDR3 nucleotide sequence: TGTGCCAGCAGCGTAGAGCGCGGGGGGGCCGAGGCGCAGTATTTT. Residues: CASSVERGGAEAQYF.

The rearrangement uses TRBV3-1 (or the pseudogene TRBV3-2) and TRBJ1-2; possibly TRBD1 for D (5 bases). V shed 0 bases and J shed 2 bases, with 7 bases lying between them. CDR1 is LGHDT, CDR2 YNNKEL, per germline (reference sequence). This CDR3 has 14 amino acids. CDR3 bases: TGTGCCAGCAGCCAAGACCGACAGAACTATGGCTACACCTTC. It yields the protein CASSQDRQNYGYTF.

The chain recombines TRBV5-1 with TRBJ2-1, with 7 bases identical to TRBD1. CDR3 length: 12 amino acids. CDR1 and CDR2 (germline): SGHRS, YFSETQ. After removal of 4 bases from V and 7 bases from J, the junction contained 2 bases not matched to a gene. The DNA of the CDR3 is TGCGCCAGCAGCCCACAGGGGAATGAGCAGTTCTTC. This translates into CASSPQGNEQFF. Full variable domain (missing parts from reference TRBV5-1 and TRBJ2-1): KAGVTQTPRYLIKTRGQQVTLSCSPISGHRSVSWYQQTPGQGLQFLFEYFSETQRNKGNFPGRFSGRQFSNSRSEMNVSTLELGDSALYLCASSPQGNEQFFGPGTRLTVL.

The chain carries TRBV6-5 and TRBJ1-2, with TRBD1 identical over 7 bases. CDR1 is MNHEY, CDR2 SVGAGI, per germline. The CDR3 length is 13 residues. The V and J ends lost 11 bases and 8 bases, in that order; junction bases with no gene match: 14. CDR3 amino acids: CAVDRAPPLGYTF. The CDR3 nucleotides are TGTGCCGTCGACAGGGCCCCCCCACTAGGCTACACCTTC.